The rows below give T cell receptor beta chains drawn from one sample of a study of Ad26.COV2.S vaccination and SARS-CoV-2 variants. Sequencing used immunoSEQ multiplex PCR; TCRdb keeps in-frame clones, though not all of them. This repertoire shows approximately 240,000 clones, 88% found once; its top ten account for about 10%. Here the sequenced sample was peripheral blood, taken in a trial of Ad26.COV2.S vaccine versus placebo. These receptors came from a person aged 18 to 59 who received the Ad26.COV2.S COVID-19 vaccine or a placebo. CDR3s include the opening cysteine and the closing phenylalanine or tryptophan. A D gene is named only where the DNA matches it firmly. Only some rows state a clone size, as once, few, many or a class for expanded clones.

V,size,J,D,CDR3,DNA
TRBV7-2,NA,TRBJ2-3,TRBD2,CASSSLAGAGDTQYF,TGTGCCAGCAGCTCTCTAGCGGGAGCAGGAGATACGCAGTATTTT
TRBV6-5,NA,TRBJ1-1,TRBD1,CASSPGTGNTEAFF,TGTGCCAGCAGCCCCGGGACAGGGAACACTGAAGCTTTCTTT
TRBV9,NA,TRBJ2-7,NA,CASSPRGYRDEQYF,TGTGCCAGCAGCCCCCGTGGGTACCGGGACGAGCAGTACTTC
TRBV27,NA,TRBJ1-4,TRBD1,CASTGQGAGEKLFF,TGTGCCAGCACGGGACAGGGGGCTGGGGAAAAACTGTTTTTT
TRBV6-2/TRBV6-3,NA,TRBJ2-7,TRBD2,CASSLPGLPLGEQYF,TGTGCCAGCAGTCTTCCGGGACTACCCCTTGGGGAGCAGTACTTC
TRBV5-6,NA,TRBJ1-2,NA,CASSLDSGYTF,TGTGCCAGCAGCTTGGATAGTGGCTACACCTTC
TRBV6-2/TRBV6-3,NA,TRBJ2-1,NA,CASSYPGTLNNEQFF,TGTGCCAGCAGTTACCCCGGGACTCTTAACAATGAGCAGTTCTTC
TRBV27,NA,TRBJ2-1,TRBD2,CASSFGRAGYNEQFF,TGTGCCAGCAGTTTCGGGAGGGCCGGCTACAATGAGCAGTTCTTC
TRBV29-1,NA,TRBJ2-5,NA,CSVHSVGIQETQYF,TGCAGCGTCCACTCCGTAGGCATCCAAGAGACCCAGTACTTC
TRBV6-5,NA,TRBJ2-7,TRBD1,CASSQRTGLYEQYF,TGTGCCAGCAGTCAACGGACAGGTTTATACGAGCAGTACTTC
TRBV9,NA,TRBJ1-3,NA,CASSVPNGNTIYF,TGTGCCAGCAGCGTCCCGAATGGAAACACCATATATTTT
TRBV11-3,once,TRBJ2-5,TRBD1,CASSSGQGAGETQYF,TGTGCCAGCAGCTCGGGACAGGGGGCGGGAGAGACCCAGTACTTC
TRBV29-1,NA,TRBJ1-4,NA,CSVLGSNEKLFF,TGCAGCGTCCTGGGCAGTAATGAAAAACTGTTTTTT
TRBV5-1,NA,TRBJ2-5,TRBD2,CASSLGLAGFRETQYF,TGCGCCAGCAGCTTAGGGCTAGCGGGGTTCCGGGAGACCCAGTACTTC
TRBV7-2,NA,TRBJ1-4,TRBD1,CASSPGGTVGKLFF,TGTGCCAGCAGCCCGGGGGGGACAGTCGGGAAACTGTTTTTT
TRBV30,NA,TRBJ2-7,NA,CAWGGSSYEQYF,TGTGCCTGGGGAGGCTCTTCCTACGAGCAGTACTTC
TRBV7-9,few,TRBJ2-7,TRBD2,CASSPGTSGQYF,TGTGCCAGCAGCCCCGGGACTAGCGGACAGTACTTC
TRBV28,NA,TRBJ2-6,NA,CATRDDFSGANVLTF,TGTGCCACCCGGGACGACTTCTCTGGGGCCAACGTCCTGACTTTC
TRBV13,NA,TRBJ2-3,NA,CASTLGSDIRTDTQYF,TGTGCCAGCACCCTAGGGTCGGACATACGCACAGATACGCAGTATTTT
TRBV20-1,NA,TRBJ2-6,NA,CSASGGFGANVLTF,TGCAGTGCTAGTGGTGGATTTGGGGCCAACGTCCTGACTTTC
TRBV28,once,TRBJ2-7,TRBD1,CASSSIIGGQDLVSFSYEQYF,TGTGCCAGCAGTTCAATTATCGGGGGACAGGACTTAGTATCGTTCTCCTACGAGCAGTACTTC
TRBV9,NA,TRBJ2-7,NA,CASSEGGLGYEQYF,TGTGCCAGCAGCGAGGGGGGTTTGGGCTACGAGCAGTACTTC
TRBV7-2,once,TRBJ2-7,NA,CASSPRGGSYEQYF,TGTGCCAGCAGCCCCCGTGGGGGCTCCTACGAGCAGTACTTC
TRBV24-1,NA,TRBJ2-7,TRBD1,CATSEGQGVAEQYF,TGTGCCACCAGTGAAGGACAGGGGGTTGCCGAGCAGTACTTC
TRBV27,NA,TRBJ2-7,TRBD1,CASSLSQGVGEQYF,TGTGCCAGCAGTTTATCACAGGGGGTGGGGGAGCAGTACTTC
TRBV29-1,NA,TRBJ1-6,NA,CSGGDGGNSPLHF,TGCAGCGGAGGTGACGGGGGAAATTCACCCCTCCACTTT
TRBV5-1,few,TRBJ2-5,TRBD1,CASLRGYMDREETQYF,TGCGCCAGCCTTAGAGGATATATGGACAGGGAGGAGACCCAGTACTTC
TRBV5-4,NA,TRBJ1-1,NA,CASSLERQNTEAFF,TGTGCCAGCAGCTTGGAACGGCAGAACACTGAAGCTTTCTTT
TRBV4-3,NA,TRBJ2-7,TRBD1,CASSQRLPGGSLYYEQYF,TGCGCCAGCAGCCAACGACTGCCAGGGGGTAGCCTATATTACGAGCAGTACTTC
TRBV24-1,NA,TRBJ2-3,NA,CATSDRRGATTDTQYF,TGTGCCACCAGTGATAGGAGAGGGGCGACCACAGATACGCAGTATTTT
TRBV27,NA,TRBJ2-3,TRBD2,CASSLYGRATDTQYF,TGTGCCAGCAGTTTATACGGGAGGGCCACAGATACGCAGTATTTT
TRBV28,NA,TRBJ2-7,NA,CASSLQGSEQYF,TGTGCCAGCAGTTTGCAGGGCAGCGAGCAGTACTTC
TRBV30,once,TRBJ2-1,TRBD2,CAWSVVLAGYNEQFF,TGTGCCTGGAGTGTAGTTCTAGCGGGATACAATGAGCAGTTCTTC
TRBV7-7,NA,TRBJ2-7,NA,CASSLGTGVTYEQYF,TGTGCTAGCAGCTTAGGTACGGGGGTTACCTACGAGCAGTACTTC
TRBV30,once,TRBJ2-1,TRBD2,CAYSPGTSSYNEQFF,TGTGCCTACTCTCCCGGGACTAGCTCCTACAATGAGCAGTTCTTC
TRBV7-9,NA,TRBJ2-1,NA,CASSLMNRVVNEQFF,TGTGCCAGCAGCTTAATGAACAGGGTAGTCAATGAGCAGTTCTTC
TRBV27,NA,TRBJ2-7,TRBD1,CASSLSKQGLYPSYEQYF,TGTGCCAGCAGTTTATCGAAACAGGGGCTCTACCCCTCCTACGAGCAGTACTTC